This T cell receptor (beta chain) originates from a study of response to subunit inactivated influenza vaccine. Study outcomes and limitations: There was a suggestion from the authors that each seasonal influenza vaccination recruits few new T cells.

MiXCR, run by TCRdb on the RT-PCR reads, gives a single entry per CDR3 protein. Of about 650,000 distinct CDR3 sequences listed, around 15% are singletons. Trimming took 7 bases from V and 3 from J; bases not matched to a gene: 10. The CDR3 contains 15 residues. This clonotype was detected a few times. Its antigen is as yet unknown. This specimen was PBMCs from blood, taken 14 days before vaccination. V gene TRBV12-3 or TRBV12-4 combines with J gene TRBJ2-5; the match to TRBD1 covers 8 bases. The TCR sequence derives from a man between 50 and 59 years old who received an inactivated influenza vaccine. The CDR3 spells CASTSQTGEKETQYF. The CDR3 DNA sequence: TGTGCCAGCACCTCCCAGACAGGGGAGAAAGAGACCCAGTACTTC.